This entry concerns a single TCR beta chain. Its antigen is unknown. No base quality information exists; no much larger clone differs at one position. The method behind the library was the immunoSEQ multiplex PCR assay. TCRdb re-hosts the immuneACCESS table, in-frame sequences only. Its copies lack some clones; in the studies checked, an unresolved V gene accounts for under half of them, and the cause for the rest is not known. The sample profile shows tens of thousands of clones; 60% to 85% of them were found once. Clones ranked in the top ten supply around an eighth of the sample. The study evaluated CTLA-4 blockade (ipilimumab) given together with focal radiation therapy in patients who had chemo-refractory metastatic non-small-cell lung cancer. This entry comes from a study of radiotherapy plus CTLA-4 blockade in lung cancer (dated by TCRdb to 2016 to 2019). General notes on the study: Objective responses were observed in 18% of enrolled patients, and disease control was achieved in 25% to 35%. Study-level results and caveats: Early dynamic changes in blood T cell clones, together with increased serum interferon-beta after radiation, were reported as the strongest predictors of response. After treatment with radiotherapy and ipilimumab, TCR clones that originated in tumors expanded in peripheral blood.

Trimming takes 4 bases off V and 3 bases off J; junction bases not matched to a gene: 7. Including the terminal cysteine and phenylalanine, the CDR3 comprises 17 residues. The read is trimmed to its CDR3 DNA, 51 bases read in frame from base 1. CDR1 and CDR2 are drawn from the germline V gene: LGHNA, YSLEER. The rearranged chain carries TRBV4-3 and TRBJ2-3, and 13 junctional nucleotides match TRBD2. The sequencing used peripheral blood, collected from a patient treated with radiotherapy plus ipilimumab. The TCR was taken from a human donor with non-small cell lung cancer that progressed on radiotherapy plus ipilimumab. The CDR3 corresponds to CASSPKLAGGPTDTQYF. At the DNA level, the sequence is TGCGCCAGCAGCCCTAAACTAGCGGGGGGGCCAACAGATACGCAGTATTTT.